These 21 T cell receptor beta chains were sequenced from one sample in a study of response to subunit inactivated influenza vaccine. One entry per CDR3 protein, called by TCRdb with MiXCR from the RT-PCR reads. The sample lists over 800,000 distinct CDR3 sequences; 21% were seen once. This material consisted of PBMCs from blood, taken 5 to 6 days after vaccination. These receptors all stem from a man aged 45-65 years who received an inactivated influenza vaccine.

The genes are TRBV13 and TRBJ1-4; no clear D. Trimming cost V 0 bases and J 7 bases, with 9 bases left between them. Germline values: CDR1 PRHDT, CDR2 FYEKMQ (reference sequence). The CDR3 consists of 14 residues. CDR3 residues: CASSLGGWSEKLFF. CDR3 sequence (DNA): TGTGCCAGCAGCTTAGGCGGGTGGAGTGAAAAACTGTTTTTT.

The chain joins TRBV12-3 or TRBV12-4 to TRBJ1-2; 12 positions match TRBD1. The CDR3 loop spans 14 amino acids. The ends lost 4 bases at V and 7 bases at J; junction bases unmatched: 4. The DNA for the CDR3 is TGTGCCAGCAGTTCCGGGACAGGGGGCCGTGGCTACACCTTC. This translates into CASSSGTGGRGYTF.

This rearrangement joins TRBV29-1 to TRBJ2-7; the D is unclear. This CDR3 contains 13 residues. V was clipped by 4 bases and J by 6 bases, with 16 bases between them. The germline V gene has CDR1 SQVTM and CDR2 ANQGSEA. The CDR3 spells CSVAGKLVREQYF. CDR3 DNA sequence: TGCAGCGTTGCGGGCAAGCTAGTCCGCGAGCAGTACTTC.

The chain combines TRBV10-3 with TRBJ2-3, with 12 bases matching TRBD2. CDR1 is ENHRY and CDR2 is SYGVKD in the germline V gene. The V and J ends lost 6 bases and 0 bases, in that order; junction bases with no gene match: 7. The CDR3 is 17 residues long. Here the CDR3 DNA reads TGTGCCATCAGCGAGGGACTAGCGGGTGATAGCACAGATACGCAGTATTTT. This translates into CAISEGLAGDSTDTQYF.

The chain carries TRBV12-3 or TRBV12-4 and TRBJ1-1; 9 bases agree with TRBD1. The V gene end was trimmed by 6 bases and the J gene end by 6 bases; junction bases not matched to a gene: 11. The length of the CDR3 is 15 residues. The CDR3 nucleotides are TGTGCCAGCAGACCAGGACAGGGGTTTTTGGCTGAAGCTTTCTTT. Protein sequence: CASRPGQGFLAEAFF.

The chain recombines TRBV20-1 with TRBJ1-1; D gene unclear. Per germline, CDR1 DFQATT and CDR2 SNEGSKA (reference sequence). CDR3 length equals 14 residues. Trimming removed 6 bases from V and 0 bases from J, with 14 bases in between. The chain's CDR3 is CSASGVRMNTEAFF. Here the CDR3 DNA reads TGCAGTGCCTCCGGGGTTCGAATGAACACTGAAGCTTTCTTT.

This clonotype was seen more than once but under ten times. The chain is built from TRBV7-2 and TRBJ2-5, with D uncertain. CDR1 is SGHTA and CDR2 is FQGNSA in the germline V gene. The CDR3 is 15 amino acids. V lost 0 bases, J lost 4 bases, and 12 bases lay in between. CDR3 sequence reads: CASSLADLSPETQYF. CDR3 nucleotides: TGTGCCAGCAGCTTAGCTGACTTGAGTCCAGAGACCCAGTACTTC.

The chain uses TRBV9 and TRBJ2-1; a possible D gene is TRBD2 (6 bases). There are 15 residues in the CDR3. Trimming shortened V by 4 bases and J by 8 bases, and 19 bases separated the two germline ends. Per germline, CDR1 SGDLS and CDR2 YYNGEE. This chain's CDR3 is CASSPVPGRFHEQFF. The CDR3 nucleotides read TGTGCCAGCAGCCCCGTGCCAGGGAGGTTTCATGAGCAGTTCTTC.

This clonotype has only a few counts. The V call is TRBV4-3, the J call TRBJ1-4; possibly TRBD1 for D (6 bases). Trimming stripped 0 bases from V and 4 bases from J, with 21 bases between. CDR3 length: 19 amino acids. The germline V gene encodes CDR1 LGHNA and CDR2 YSLEER. Written as DNA, the CDR3 is TGCGCCAGCAGCCAAGATCTGCCCAAAGGGGGGGGATTTAATGAAAAACTGTTTTTT. Translation: CASSQDLPKGGGFNEKLFF.

CDR3 residues: CASSLPGVTYNEQFF. The CDR3 bases are TGCGCCAGCAGCTTGCCGGGGGTCACTTACAATGAGCAGTTCTTC. This sequence joins TRBV5-1 and TRBJ2-1; a possible D gene is TRBD2 (6 bases). With 1 base removed from V and 4 bases from J, the gap between germline ends came to 12 bases. CDR1 is SGHRS, CDR2 YFSETQ, per germline. The CDR3 has 15 residues.

The chain links TRBV5-1 to TRBJ2-5, with 9 bases lining up with TRBD1. The CDR3 runs 14 residues. The V gene end was trimmed by 8 bases and the J gene end by 4 bases; junction bases not matched to a gene: 9. CDR1 and CDR2 from the germline V gene are SGHRS and YFSETQ. CDR3 in amino acids: CASFKTGGAETQYF. The CDR3 DNA reads TGCGCCAGTTTCAAGACAGGGGGAGCAGAGACCCAGTACTTC.

The table lists this clonotype with a few counts. The chain recombines TRBV4-3 with TRBJ2-7; D is possibly TRBD1 or TRBD2 (5 bases each). Trimming removed 1 base at V and 3 bases at J, with 13 bases between. Germline V gene sequence: CDR1 LGHNA, CDR2 YSLEER. The CDR3 consists of 15 residues. CDR3 protein: CASSQGPGRIYEQYF. The CDR3 DNA follows: TGCGCCAGCAGCCAAGGACCGGGACGGATCTACGAGCAGTACTTC.

This chain connects TRBV5-1 to TRBJ1-6, with TRBD1 identical over 8 bases. This CDR3 spans 15 amino acids. V lost 4 bases and J lost 9; bases outside the gene matches: 9. CDR1 and CDR2 from the germline V gene are SGHRS and YFSETQ. This CDR3 is CASSQTTGGFSPLHF. The CDR3 coding sequence is TGCGCCAGCAGCCAAACTACAGGGGGTTTTTCACCCCTCCACTTT.

CDR3 nucleotide sequence: TGCGCCAGCAGCCAACTCGCAGGGGCTAATCAGCCCCAGCATTTT. Translation: CASSQLAGANQPQHF. This chain links TRBV4-1 with TRBJ1-5; perhaps TRBD1 as D (6 bases). Trimming removed 2 bases at V and 4 bases at J, with 12 bases between. Germline V gene data show CDR1 as MGHRA and CDR2 as YSYEKL. There are 15 residues in the CDR3.

This rearrangement joins TRBV2 to TRBJ2-2; D could derive from TRBD1 or TRBD2 (6 bases each). Germline CDR1 is SNHLY and CDR2 is FYNNEI. This CDR3 contains 16 residues. Deletions cut 11 bases from V and 1 base from J, with 20 bases between. Written as DNA, the CDR3 is TGTGCCGGCGAGAAAGGGGGGACCTGGAACACCGGGGAGCTGTTTTTT. Its translation is CAGEKGGTWNTGELFF.

The V and J genes are TRBV20-1 and TRBJ2-4, with TRBD1 matching over 8 bases. Germline V CDR1 and CDR2: DFQATT, SNEGSKA (reference sequence). V gave up 6 bases and J gave up 3 bases; unmatched junction bases: 10. CDR3 length: 15 amino acids. This chain's CDR3 is CSAKDRAWVKNIQYF. CDR3 bases: TGCAGTGCAAAGGACAGGGCTTGGGTCAAAAACATTCAGTACTTC.

V is TRBV5-1 and J is TRBJ2-5; TRBD1 agrees at 8 bases. The junction had 8 bases not matched to a gene; V was cut back by 5 bases and J by 5 bases. The CDR3 is made up of 14 amino acids. Germline CDR1 SGHRS, CDR2 YFSETQ. This CDR3 reads CASRTGTGQETQYF. The CDR3 DNA follows: TGCGCCAGCAGAACCGGGACAGGCCAGGAGACCCAGTACTTC.

This clonotype showed up many times. The rearrangement joins TRBV5-1 to TRBJ2-3; D is unresolved. Trimming removed 0 bases at V and 2 bases at J, with 7 bases between. Germline V gene sequence: CDR1 SGHRS, CDR2 YFSETQ. This CDR3 contains 14 residues. The CDR3 coding sequence is TGCGCCAGCAGCTTGGCCACGGACACAGATACGCAGTATTTT. Amino acid sequence: CASSLATDTDTQYF.

The rearrangement links TRBV15 to TRBJ1-3, with D uncertain. V lost 5 bases, J lost 0 bases, and 11 bases lay in between. The CDR3 spans 15 residues. The germline V gene has CDR1 LNHNV and CDR2 YYDKDF (reference sequence). DNA of the CDR3: TGTGCCACCAGCGATGGGCAGAGCTCTGGAAACACCATATATTTT. As protein: CATSDGQSSGNTIYF.

The V and J genes are TRBV6-2 or TRBV6-3 and TRBJ1-2; 8 nucleotides agree with TRBD1. V was pared by 2 bases and J by 4 bases, with 9 bases of the junction left unmatched. The germline V gene encodes CDR1 MNHEY and CDR2 SVGEGT. The CDR3 consists of 16 residues. CDR3 sequence reads: CASSYPHGQGSYGYTF. In nucleotides, the CDR3 is TGTGCCAGCAGTTACCCTCATGGACAGGGAAGCTATGGCTACACCTTC.

The chain employs TRBV20-1 and TRBJ1-5; TRBD1 is a possible D gene (5 bases). Germline CDR1 reads DFQATT; CDR2 reads SNEGSKA (reference sequence). The CDR3 is 13 amino acids. V shed 3 bases and J shed 4 bases, with 10 bases lying between them. The CDR3 loop is CSASREGNQPQHF. In DNA, the CDR3 is TGCAGTGCTAGCAGGGAGGGGAATCAGCCCCAGCATTTT.